This record looks at one T cell receptor (beta chain) sequence and its context. Its antigen is undetermined. The same CDR3 arises from other DNA sequences in this sample as well. Germline CDR1 and CDR2: SGHRS and YFSETQ. V was pared by 3 bases and J by 4 bases, with 10 bases between. The CDR3 contains 13 residues. This specimen belongs to a study of cytomegalovirus exposure and HLA in healthy donors. Overall study findings and caveats: Most TCR sequences proved rare, with some public TCRs found in many donors. There were a few CMV-associated chains whose specificity for CMV antigens was confirmed in vitro. Listed as cytomegalovirus-associated were 170 or so TCR beta chains. In a later analysis, at a false discovery rate of 0.05, roughly 17,000 TCR beta sequences were associated with HLA alleles.

Both 60 Vbeta primers and 13 Jbeta primers went into the PCR. Using immunoSEQ multiplex PCR, the repertoire was profiled, and TCRdb retains in-frame clones only, with some absent. This sample contains some 76,000 clones. The sequenced material came from PBMCs. This clonotype originated in a boy between 10 and 17 years old in good health and CMV-seronegative. The J gene is TRBJ2-5, the V gene TRBV5-1; D gene ambiguous. In DNA, the CDR3 is TGCGCCAGCAGCTGGGCCATGGGAGAGACCCAGTACTTC. Residues: CASSWAMGETQYF.